The present entry profiles one TCR beta chain with its context. This table comes from immunoSEQ multiplex PCR, and its TCRdb copy is limited to in-frame clones, with some not included. Of about 5,400 clones in the sample, 65% to 70% were seen once. This sample is drawn from a study of early stage breast cancer tumors. The sequence was collected from a person between 60 and 70 years old with breast cancer. Sequencing input: breast tumor tissue.

The CDR3 sequence is CASSPGQGTDTQYF. In nucleotides, the CDR3 is TGTGCCAGCAGCCCGGGACAGGGAACAGATACGCAGTATTTT. V gene TRBV5-4 combines with J gene TRBJ2-3, with 9 bases identical to TRBD1. The CDR3 sequence is 14 residues long. The germline CDR1 and CDR2 sequences are SGHNT and YYREEE (reference sequence). V lost 4 bases to trimming and J lost 3 bases; unmatched junction nucleotides: 3.